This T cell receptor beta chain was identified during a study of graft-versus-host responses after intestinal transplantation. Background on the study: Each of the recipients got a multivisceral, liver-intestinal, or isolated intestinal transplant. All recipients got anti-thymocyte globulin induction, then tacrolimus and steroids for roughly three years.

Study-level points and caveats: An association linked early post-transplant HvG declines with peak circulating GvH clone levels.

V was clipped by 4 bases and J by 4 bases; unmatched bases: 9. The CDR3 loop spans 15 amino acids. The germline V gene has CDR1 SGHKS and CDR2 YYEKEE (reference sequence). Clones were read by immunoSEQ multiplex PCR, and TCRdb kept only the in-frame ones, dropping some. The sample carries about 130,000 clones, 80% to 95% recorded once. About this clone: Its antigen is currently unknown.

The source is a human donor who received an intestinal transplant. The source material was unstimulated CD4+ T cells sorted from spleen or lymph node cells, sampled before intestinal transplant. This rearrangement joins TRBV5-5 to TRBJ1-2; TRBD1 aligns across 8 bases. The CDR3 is CASSPLRGLVYGYTF. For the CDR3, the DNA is TGTGCCAGCAGCCCTCTCAGGGGGCTTGTCTATGGCTACACCTTC.